This T cell receptor beta chain was profiled in a study of cytomegalovirus exposure and HLA in healthy donors. Study observations and caveats: Exclusion as indistinguishable affected some V segments, including TRBV6-2 and TRBV6-3. In a later analysis, at a false discovery rate of 0.05, 17,000 or so TCR beta sequences were associated with HLA alleles. Presence/absence results assume similar sequencing depth per donor, which may not hold.

In the case of this clone: Its antigen is unidentified.

Primers for the PCR totalled 60 Vbeta and 13 Jbeta. Per the study methods: Later reanalysis found roughly 80 million unique TCR beta chains, some 10 million of them shared. Sequenced by immunoSEQ multiplex PCR; TCRdb stores in-frame clones only, minus some. The V and J calls and clone size are taken from that table; D and trimming were inferred from the DNA. Of more than 100,000 clones listed, approximately 72% are singletons. The ends were cut back, 6 bases at V and 4 bases at J, with 15 bases in the middle. The CDR3 is made up of 15 amino acids. CDR1 and CDR2 (germline): MNHEY, SVGAGI. Sequencing was carried out using PBMCs. This chain uses TRBV6-5 with TRBJ1-4; a possible D gene is TRBD1 (6 bases). The TCR originated in a man between 60 and 75 years old in good health and CMV-seropositive. The DNA for the CDR3 is TGTGCCAGCAGGCCCCCGGGACACCGTAATGAAAAACTGTTTTTT. It encodes CASRPPGHRNEKLFF.